The clone carrying this TCR beta chain was observed a few times. The antigen is unknown. The data were taken from a study of blood T cells in healthy people across ages. Findings and caveats of the study: Using unsorted PBMCs precluded a conclusive naive versus antigen-experienced comparison. It was the long-lived donors that had more naive CD4+ cells and higher diversity than aged donors.

The authors ran a second PCR of about 7 to 12 cycles using a sample-barcoded 5' primer and a J-beta primer mix. All cDNA molecules were each tagged by a template-switch adaptor with 12 random nucleotides. TCRdb itself ran the 5' RACE reads through MiXCR, one entry per CDR3 protein. Of about 1.8 million distinct CDR3 sequences listed, about 50% are singletons. Germline V gives CDR1 LGHNA, CDR2 YSLEER. The CDR3 has 15 amino acids. Trimming pared 0 bases from V and 6 bases from J, leaving 13 bases between. This TCR was recovered from a woman in her 40s in good health. The sequenced material came from blood. V usage is TRBV4-3 and J usage is TRBJ2-3; D perhaps matches TRBD1 (6 bases). The CDR3 nucleotides are TGCGCCAGCAGCCAAGACACCCGAACAGGGGATACGCAGTATTTT. This sequence encodes CASSQDTRTGDTQYF.